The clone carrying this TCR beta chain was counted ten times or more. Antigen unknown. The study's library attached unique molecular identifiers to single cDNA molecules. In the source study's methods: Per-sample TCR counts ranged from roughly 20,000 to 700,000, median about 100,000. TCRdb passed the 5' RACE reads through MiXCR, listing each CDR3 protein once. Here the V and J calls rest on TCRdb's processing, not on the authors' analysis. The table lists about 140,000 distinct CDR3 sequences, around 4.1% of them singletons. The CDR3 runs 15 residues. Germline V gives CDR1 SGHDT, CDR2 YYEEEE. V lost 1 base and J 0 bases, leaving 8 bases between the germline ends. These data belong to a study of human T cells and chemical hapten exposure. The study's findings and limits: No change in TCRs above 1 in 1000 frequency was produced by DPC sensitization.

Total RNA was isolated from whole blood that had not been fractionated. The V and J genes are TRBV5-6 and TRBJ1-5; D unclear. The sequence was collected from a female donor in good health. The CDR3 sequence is CASSLFSYSNQPQHF. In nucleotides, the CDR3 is TGTGCCAGCAGCTTGTTCTCCTATAGCAATCAGCCCCAGCATTTT.